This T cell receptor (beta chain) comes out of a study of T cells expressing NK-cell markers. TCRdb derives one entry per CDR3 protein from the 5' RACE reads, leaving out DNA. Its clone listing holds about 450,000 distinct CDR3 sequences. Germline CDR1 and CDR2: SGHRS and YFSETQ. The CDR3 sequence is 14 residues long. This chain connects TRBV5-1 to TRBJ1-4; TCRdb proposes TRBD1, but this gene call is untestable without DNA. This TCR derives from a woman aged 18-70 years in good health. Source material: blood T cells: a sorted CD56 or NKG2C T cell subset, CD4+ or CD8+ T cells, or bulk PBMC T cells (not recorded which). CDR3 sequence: CASSLTGDNEKLFF.